The rows below give T cell receptor beta chains drawn from one sample of a study of OX40 agonist ivuxolimab in advanced cancers. Measured with immunoSEQ multiplex PCR; TCRdb has only the in-frame clones, and not every one. The data contain about 73,000 clones, around 89% of them singletons. The sequencing here drew on CD4+ or CD8+ T cells sorted from blood, taken in a trial of the OX40 agonist ivuxolimab. The receptors were gathered from an adult with an advanced solid tumor such as melanoma, head and neck, liver or kidney cancer. Each CDR3 is given with its conserved first and last residue. The order of the fields is J gene, V gene, clone size, D gene, CDR3 protein, CDR3 DNA. D genes are given only for firm matches. Some rows mark clone size as missing; the rest say once, few, many or name a class of expanded clone.

j_gene: TRBJ2-2; v_gene: TRBV5-4; abundance: NA; d_gene: NA; CDR3aa: CASSLGRATPGTGELFF; CDR3nt: TGTGCCAGCAGCTTGGGACGAGCGACTCCGGGAACCGGGGAGCTGTTTTTT
j_gene: TRBJ1-5; v_gene: TRBV6-1; abundance: NA; d_gene: NA; CDR3aa: CASSEASINQPQHF; CDR3nt: TGTGCCAGCAGTGAAGCCTCCATTAATCAGCCCCAGCATTTT
j_gene: TRBJ2-1; v_gene: TRBV21-1; abundance: NA; d_gene: NA; CDR3aa: CASSIGQGMTSGSGYNEQFF; CDR3nt: TGTGCCAGCAGCATCGGACAGGGAATGACTAGCGGGAGTGGGTACAATGAGCAGTTCTTC
j_gene: TRBJ2-7; v_gene: TRBV6-1; abundance: NA; d_gene: NA; CDR3aa: CASSEGAAGYEQYF; CDR3nt: TGTGCCAGCAGTGAAGGGGCAGCAGGTTACGAGCAGTACTTC
j_gene: TRBJ2-3; v_gene: TRBV11-3; abundance: NA; d_gene: NA; CDR3aa: CASSLGLDTQYF; CDR3nt: TGTGCCAGCAGCTTAGGGCTAGATACGCAGTATTTT
j_gene: TRBJ2-7; v_gene: TRBV27; abundance: NA; d_gene: TRBD1; CDR3aa: CASRTTGTGSYEQYF; CDR3nt: TGTGCCAGCAGAACAACCGGGACAGGGTCGTACGAGCAGTACTTC
j_gene: TRBJ2-1; v_gene: TRBV9; abundance: NA; d_gene: TRBD2; CDR3aa: CASSRAGPFGEQFF; CDR3nt: TGTGCCAGCTCTCGAGCGGGACCCTTCGGGGAGCAGTTCTTC
j_gene: TRBJ2-7; v_gene: TRBV18; abundance: NA; d_gene: TRBD2; CDR3aa: CASSPTGGLGEQYF; CDR3nt: TGTGCCAGCTCACCCACGGGGGGTTTGGGGGAGCAGTACTTC
j_gene: TRBJ2-5; v_gene: TRBV7-6; abundance: NA; d_gene: NA; CDR3aa: CASSLVGGQLGTQYF; CDR3nt: TGTGCCAGCAGCTTAGTTGGCGGACAGCTCGGGACCCAGTACTTC
j_gene: TRBJ2-1; v_gene: TRBV9; abundance: once; d_gene: TRBD2; CDR3aa: CASTPSGSYEQFF; CDR3nt: TGTGCCAGCACGCCTAGCGGGAGTTATGAGCAGTTCTTC
j_gene: TRBJ2-3; v_gene: TRBV9; abundance: NA; d_gene: TRBD2; CDR3aa: CASSDGAGGTDTQYF; CDR3nt: TGTGCCAGCAGCGACGGGGCGGGGGGCACAGATACGCAGTATTTT
j_gene: TRBJ2-2; v_gene: TRBV7-8; abundance: NA; d_gene: TRBD1; CDR3aa: CASSLDSGQGTGELFF; CDR3nt: TGTGCCAGCAGCTTAGATTCGGGACAGGGGACCGGGGAGCTGTTTTTT
j_gene: TRBJ2-6; v_gene: TRBV6-5; abundance: NA; d_gene: NA; CDR3aa: CASSYFGANVLTF; CDR3nt: TGTGCCAGCAGTTACTTTGGGGCCAACGTCCTGACTTTC
j_gene: TRBJ2-1; v_gene: TRBV13; abundance: once; d_gene: NA; CDR3aa: CASSFDLNNEQFF; CDR3nt: TGTGCCAGCAGTTTTGACCTGAACAATGAGCAGTTCTTC
j_gene: TRBJ2-3; v_gene: TRBV18; abundance: NA; d_gene: TRBD1; CDR3aa: CASSPRTGGSDTQYF; CDR3nt: TGTGCCAGCTCACCTCGGACAGGGGGCTCAGATACGCAGTATTTT
j_gene: TRBJ2-7; v_gene: TRBV30; abundance: once; d_gene: TRBD1; CDR3aa: CAWSEDRLYEQYF; CDR3nt: TGTGCCTGGAGTGAGGACAGGCTGTACGAGCAGTACTTC
j_gene: TRBJ1-2; v_gene: TRBV9; abundance: few; d_gene: TRBD1; CDR3aa: CASSPGREGRGRPPGYTF; CDR3nt: TGTGCCAGCAGCCCAGGGAGAGAGGGCAGGGGGCGCCCTCCTGGCTACACCTTC
j_gene: TRBJ2-1; v_gene: TRBV7-3; abundance: NA; d_gene: NA; CDR3aa: CASSPAPSSYNEQFF; CDR3nt: TGTGCCAGCAGCCCCGCCCCTAGCTCCTACAATGAGCAGTTCTTC
j_gene: TRBJ2-5; v_gene: TRBV19; abundance: NA; d_gene: NA; CDR3aa: CASSIGPSRYQETQYF; CDR3nt: TGTGCCAGTAGTATTGGACCCTCCAGATACCAAGAGACCCAGTACTTC
j_gene: TRBJ1-3; v_gene: TRBV5-4; abundance: NA; d_gene: TRBD1; CDR3aa: CASSPDRGTGNTIYF; CDR3nt: TGTGCCAGCAGCCCCGACAGGGGCACTGGAAACACCATATATTTT
j_gene: TRBJ2-1; v_gene: TRBV19; abundance: NA; d_gene: TRBD2; CDR3aa: CASSKTSGSYNEQFF; CDR3nt: TGTGCCAGTAGTAAGACTAGCGGGAGCTACAATGAGCAGTTCTTC
j_gene: TRBJ1-1; v_gene: TRBV5-1; abundance: NA; d_gene: NA; CDR3aa: CASSLALNTEAFF; CDR3nt: TGCGCCAGCAGCTTGGCCCTGAACACTGAAGCTTTCTTT
j_gene: TRBJ2-2; v_gene: TRBV2; abundance: NA; d_gene: TRBD2; CDR3aa: CASRKGLAYTGELFF; CDR3nt: TGTGCCAGCAGAAAAGGACTAGCGTACACCGGGGAGCTGTTTTTT
j_gene: TRBJ1-5; v_gene: TRBV6-5; abundance: NA; d_gene: NA; CDR3aa: CASSYSSSGRDQPQHF; CDR3nt: TGTGCCAGCAGTTACTCGAGTTCAGGGAGGGACCAGCCCCAGCATTTT
j_gene: TRBJ2-7; v_gene: TRBV5-1; abundance: NA; d_gene: NA; CDR3aa: CASSPDGFIYEQYF; CDR3nt: TGCGCCAGCAGCCCGGACGGGTTCATCTACGAGCAGTACTTC
j_gene: TRBJ2-4; v_gene: TRBV7-9; abundance: NA; d_gene: NA; CDR3aa: CASSTPPGIQYF; CDR3nt: TGTGCCAGCAGCACACCCCCGGGCATTCAGTACTTC
j_gene: TRBJ2-7; v_gene: TRBV5-1; abundance: NA; d_gene: NA; CDR3aa: CASSSGVHEQYF; CDR3nt: TGCGCCAGCAGCTCGGGGGTCCACGAGCAGTACTTC
j_gene: TRBJ1-5; v_gene: TRBV6-6; abundance: few; d_gene: NA; CDR3aa: CASRKRDNTYQPQHF; CDR3nt: TGTGCCAGCAGGAAACGGGACAACACTTATCAGCCCCAGCATTTT